The rows below give T cell receptor beta chains drawn from one sample of a study of T-cell memory formation after mild COVID-19. TCRdb reprocessed the 5' RACE reads with MiXCR, giving one entry per CDR3 protein. The data show 250,000 to 350,000 distinct CDR3 sequences, with 15% to 20% seen just once and around 23% held by the top ten. Input material: PBMCs or a T cell subset sorted from them (not recorded which). The source is a man aged 18 to 35 who had mild COVID-19 (a few samples of this study predate the infection). Cell type and time point are not known. CDR3s leave out the opening cysteine and the closing phenylalanine or tryptophan. D genes are given only for firm matches. Clone size is shown for a subset of rows, as once, few, many or a class of expanded clone.

TRBV12-3/TRBV12-4 NA TRBD2 ASSFYLAGALQDEQF
TRBV7-9 NA NA ASSLVSLKNNEQF
TRBV7-8 NA TRBD2 ASSHSGGAGTGELF
TRBV12-3/TRBV12-4 few NA ASSPTRGRVGNQPQH
TRBV10-2 NA NA ASSDGGENTEAF
TRBV20-1 few NA SVHANYGYT
TRBV6-6 NA NA ASSYSGRRGEQY
TRBV10-3 NA NA AISDPGSGNTIY
TRBV5-1 few NA ASSLEGASQY
TRBV12-3/TRBV12-4 few TRBD1 ASSFRDRGIGAEAF
TRBV6-5 once NA ASSEGPLQF
TRBV7-9 NA TRBD1 ASSFTGGGQPQH
TRBV5-1 few NA ASSLGVSGTTEAF
TRBV5-1 many TRBD1 ASSPGTGDGIQY
TRBV7-6 NA TRBD1 ASSSGQGVWSPLH
TRBV28 many NA ASSLGHTEAF
TRBV20-1 NA NA SARDRDRTPYYEQY
TRBV18 NA TRBD1 ASSPLTGQGYGYT
TRBV6-2/TRBV6-3 many NA ASSTALANEQF
TRBV5-4 NA NA ASSESLGTTGGYT
TRBV7-2 NA NA ASRTRGGSMNTEAF
TRBV19 NA TRBD2 ASSIGPAGEQF
TRBV14 few TRBD1 ASSPLGQGVTEAF
TRBV6-6 few NA ASSYTTSSYEQY
TRBV6-5 NA NA ASRVVGTGELF
TRBV7-9 many TRBD2 ASSLSLAGAYNEQF
TRBV14 NA TRBD1 ASSQIRTGSSGELF
TRBV5-6 few NA ASSLDRGWYGYT
TRBV29-1 few TRBD1 SVKAGGANTEAF
TRBV12-3/TRBV12-4 NA NA ATSGLGVNTEAF
TRBV28 NA TRBD1 ASSDPGGVFSGNTIY
TRBV5-4 NA NA ASSLGDFPPEAF
TRBV12-3/TRBV12-4 NA NA ASSFPGTPDNEKLF
TRBV4-2 many NA ASSRVRGLADYEQY
TRBV7-2 many TRBD1 ASSSQGQGYNSPLH
TRBV4-1 NA TRBD1 ASSPWTGGIGNYGYT
TRBV12-3/TRBV12-4 NA TRBD2 ASTPSSGGTDTQY
TRBV20-1 many TRBD1 SVMRQGVSYEQY
TRBV12-3/TRBV12-4 many TRBD2 ASSPTSGGDEQF
TRBV5-1 many NA ASSSPTLTHTDTQY
TRBV5-1 NA NA ASSSSGPSYNEQF
TRBV3-1 few NA ASNPGGTTDTQY
TRBV10-3 NA NA AIGREGNQPQH
TRBV7-8 NA NA ASSLDRQERGYT
TRBV7-2 few TRBD2 ASSSRRAKAGEETQY
TRBV21-1 many NA ASRRDGIGGYT
TRBV19 NA NA ASSIPGNTQY
TRBV20-1 NA TRBD1 SAPVAQGVGAF
TRBV5-1 NA NA ASSLDLSGEQF